Each of the 32 T cell receptor beta chains below was sequenced from the same sample in a study of cytomegalovirus exposure and HLA in healthy donors. The PCR ran on 60 Vbeta and 13 Jbeta primers. Here immunoSEQ multiplex PCR was the method, and the copy in TCRdb shows in-frame clones only, minus some. There are 140,000 to 150,000 clones in the sample, with 0.8% to 1% held by the top ten. The sequencing input was PBMCs. The origin of the receptors is a male donor in good health and CMV-seronegative.

The chain is built from TRBV9 and TRBJ2-2; TRBD2 might be the D (6 bases). V gave up 0 bases and J gave up 7 bases, with 7 bases separating them. The length of the CDR3 is 13 residues. Germline loops: CDR1 SGDLS, CDR2 YYNGEE. CDR3 coding DNA: TGTGCCAGCAGCGTAGCCGGGGGCGGGGAGCTGTTTTTT. Residues: CASSVAGGGELFF.

V is TRBV5-1 and J is TRBJ2-1, with D possibly TRBD2 on 6 matching bases. The V and J ends lost 3 bases and 6 bases respectively, with 10 bases between them. The CDR3 covers 13 residues. Germline V lookup: CDR1 SGHRS, CDR2 YFSETQ. The CDR3, as DNA: TGCGCCAGCAGCTCCTCCGGGAGCAATGAGCAGTTCTTC. This gives the protein CASSSSGSNEQFF.

The rearrangement links TRBV10-1 to TRBJ2-7, with TRBD2 matching 7 bases. The CDR3 consists of 14 residues. In germline, CDR1 is WNHNN, CDR2 SYGVQD (reference sequence). J was trimmed by 3 bases and V by 3 bases; bases with no gene match: 5. CDR3 bases: TGCGCCAGCAGTGATGGACTAGGCGGCTACGAGCAGTACTTC. Its translation is CASSDGLGGYEQYF.

The J gene is TRBJ2-7, the V gene TRBV29-1; D might be TRBD2 (6 bases). V was trimmed by 3 bases and J by 2 bases, leaving 8 bases between them. The CDR3 has 12 residues. Looked up from germline, CDR1 is SQVTM and CDR2 is ANQGSEA. CDR3 protein: CSVEEGPYEQYF. The CDR3 DNA is TGCAGCGTTGAGGAGGGCCCCTACGAGCAGTACTTC.

This rearrangement joins TRBV28 to TRBJ1-1, with unresolved D. The CDR3 length is 12 residues. Germline V gives CDR1 MDHEN, CDR2 SYDVKM. V was trimmed by 2 bases and J by 5 bases, leaving 6 bases between them. The CDR3 reads CASSLGRTEAFF. In DNA form, the CDR3 reads TGTGCCAGCAGTTTAGGGAGGACTGAAGCTTTCTTT.

The chain carries TRBV27 and TRBJ2-7; 13 bases match TRBD2. Germline V lookup: CDR1 MNHEY, CDR2 SMNVEV (reference sequence). This CDR3 comprises 18 residues. Losses at the gene ends were 1 base for V and 0 bases for J; bases not matched to a gene: 6. In nucleotides, the CDR3 is TGTGCCAGCAGTTTATTCGGACTAGCGGGAGACTTCTCCTACGAGCAGTACTTC. This encodes CASSLFGLAGDFSYEQYF.

The J gene is TRBJ1-1, the V gene TRBV5-6; D ambiguous. Trimming removed 3 bases at V and 10 bases at J, with 16 bases between. The germline gives CDR1 SGHDT, CDR2 YYEEEE. The CDR3 covers 13 residues. DNA of the CDR3: TGTGCCAGCAGCTCCTTCTTTTCTCGGGGAGCTTTCTTT. Translating it yields CASSSFFSRGAFF.

The chain has TRBV10-1 and TRBJ1-2, with 8 bases fitting TRBD1. The V gene's germline CDR1 is WNHNN and CDR2 SYGVQD (reference sequence). V lost 3 bases to trimming and J lost 4 bases; unmatched junction nucleotides: 4. The CDR3 has 14 residues. CDR3 nucleotides: TGCGCCAGCAGTGACGGGACAGGCACCTATGGCTACACCTTC. The encoded protein is CASSDGTGTYGYTF.

The chain employs TRBV5-1 and TRBJ2-2; 7 nucleotides align to TRBD1. Germline trimming cut 4 bases from V and 2 bases from J; bases unmatched to any gene: 5. Germline-derived CDR1 and CDR2 are SGHRS and YFSETQ. The CDR3 extends over 15 amino acids. In DNA, the CDR3 is TGCGCCAGCAGCGCTGGGACAGTTAACACCGGGGAGCTGTTTTTT. Residues: CASSAGTVNTGELFF.

The chain employs TRBV5-6 and TRBJ2-5; 8 positions match TRBD1. The CDR3 has 15 amino acids. J gave up 5 bases and V 1 base, and 7 bases lay outside the gene matches. Germline CDR1 and CDR2: SGHDT and YYEEEE. The CDR3 is CASSLRQGAIETQYF. The CDR3 DNA reads as TGTGCCAGCAGCTTGAGGCAGGGGGCAATCGAGACCCAGTACTTC.

The genes are TRBV6-5 and TRBJ1-2; tentative D call: TRBD1 (5 bases). The germline CDR1 and CDR2 sequences are MNHEY and SVGAGI. The length of the CDR3 is 14 residues. V was cut by 9 bases and J by 5 bases, with 19 bases left in between. The CDR3 DNA is TGTGCCAGTACCCGTTCGGGCGCAGGGTATGGCTACACCTTC. Translated: CASTRSGAGYGYTF.

The CDR3 DNA sequence: TGTGCCTGGCAGGGGGCAGGGAGCAATCAGCCCCAGCATTTT. Translation: CAWQGAGSNQPQHF. This chain connects TRBV30 to TRBJ1-5; TRBD1 agrees at 8 bases. The CDR3 length is 14 residues. Germline-derived CDR1 and CDR2 are GTSNPN and SVGIG (reference sequence). The V segment lost 5 bases and the J segment 1 base; nucleotides outside the gene matches: 4.

V usage is TRBV6-1 and J usage is TRBJ2-1, with D tentatively TRBD2 (6 bases). Germline V CDR1 and CDR2: MNHNS, SASEGT. The V and J ends lost 8 bases and 7 bases respectively, with 18 bases between them. This CDR3 is built from 14 residues. DNA for the CDR3: TGTGCCAGCCAGAGCGGGCTCCTTCTGAATGAGCAGTTCTTC. Translating gives CASQSGLLLNEQFF.

The chain recombines TRBV5-1 with TRBJ2-3, with D maybe TRBD2 (5 bases). V was clipped by 4 bases and J by 6 bases, with 15 bases between them. The CDR3 is made up of 14 amino acids. Germline V gives CDR1 SGHRS, CDR2 YFSETQ. CDR3 sequence: CASSLLRGRDTQYF. The CDR3 nucleotides are TGCGCCAGCAGCCTGCTAAGAGGGCGTGATACGCAGTATTTT.

The V and J genes are TRBV25-1 and TRBJ1-1; maybe TRBD1 (6 bases). Trimming cost V 6 bases and J 1 base, with 15 bases left between them. This CDR3 spans 15 amino acids. In germline, CDR1 is MGHDK, CDR2 SYGVNS. Written as DNA, the CDR3 is TGTGCCAGCAGGGACGACAGGACAGCGAACACTGAAGCTTTCTTT. Its protein is CASRDDRTANTEAFF.

The chain recombines TRBV29-1 with TRBJ2-5, with 10 nucleotides matching TRBD1. The germline V gene encodes CDR1 SQVTM and CDR2 ANQGSEA. The CDR3 covers 17 residues. V was clipped by 0 bases and J by 0 bases; unmatched bases: 7. The CDR3 DNA follows: TGCAGCGTTGAAGATTCGGGACAGGGGAAGTACCAAGAGACCCAGTACTTC. The encoded protein is CSVEDSGQGKYQETQYF.

V is TRBV5-8 and J is TRBJ2-7; D gene uncertain. Per the germline V gene, CDR1 is SGHTS and CDR2 is YDEGEE. The CDR3 length is 14 residues. With 4 bases removed from V and 3 bases from J, the gap between germline ends came to 14 bases. The CDR3 sequence: CASSATKPVYEQYF. The CDR3 DNA is TGTGCCAGCAGCGCTACGAAACCCGTCTACGAGCAGTACTTC.

The chain is built from TRBV29-1 and TRBJ2-7, with D perhaps TRBD1 (6 bases). Germline V gene lookup returns CDR1 SQVTM and CDR2 ANQGSEA. CDR3 length equals 12 residues. V was cut by 3 bases and J by 9 bases, with 15 bases left in between. CDR3 DNA sequence: TGCAGCGTTGATGGGCAGGGGAGAGGGCAGTACTTC. Its protein product is CSVDGQGRGQYF.

V gene TRBV6-6 combines with J gene TRBJ2-3; TRBD2 agrees at 8 bases. V was pared by 5 bases and J by 2 bases, with 6 bases of the junction left unmatched. CDR3 length equals 15 residues. From germline, CDR1 is MNHNY and CDR2 SVGAGI (reference sequence). The CDR3 region has the DNA TGTGCCAGCAGTCCAGCGGGGGTGAACACAGATACGCAGTATTTT. This translates into CASSPAGVNTDTQYF.

The genes are TRBV9 and TRBJ1-2; D might be TRBD1 (6 bases). Germline lookup yields CDR1 SGDLS and CDR2 YYNGEE. Trimming left V 0 bases short and J 6 bases short, with 15 bases between. The length of the CDR3 is 15 residues. In nucleotides, the CDR3 is TGTGCCAGCAGCGTAGATGACAGGCGCGCGGATGGCTACACCTTC. This encodes CASSVDDRRADGYTF.

V gene TRBV5-1 combines with J gene TRBJ2-3, with 7 bases aligning to TRBD1. CDR1 is SGHRS and CDR2 is YFSETQ in the germline V gene. The CDR3 consists of 16 residues. V lost 3 bases and J lost 4; bases outside the gene matches: 11. CDR3 amino acids: CASSWTTGISPDTQYF. As DNA, the CDR3 is TGCGCCAGCAGCTGGACGACAGGGATTAGTCCAGATACGCAGTATTTT.

The chain joins TRBV6-5 to TRBJ2-3, with a possible D match to TRBD2 (6 bases). Germline CDR1 MNHEY, CDR2 SVGAGI. The CDR3 spans 16 residues. Trimming stripped 2 bases from V and 6 bases from J, with 18 bases between. The CDR3 DNA sequence: TGTGCCAGCAGTTACAGGTTCTCACTTGGGGGGGATACGCAGTATTTT. Encoded protein: CASSYRFSLGGDTQYF.

The chain combines TRBV18 with TRBJ2-2; a weak D match, TRBD1 (6 bases). This CDR3 is built from 14 residues. The germline V gene has CDR1 KGHSH and CDR2 LQKENI. Trimming left V 1 base short and J 7 bases short, with 10 bases between. The CDR3 DNA reads TGTGCCAGCTCACCACTATCAGGGGTCGGGGAGCTGTTTTTT. Its translation: CASSPLSGVGELFF.

This chain uses TRBV7-3 with TRBJ1-2; 9 positions match TRBD1. The CDR3 has 14 amino acids. Germline V gene lookup returns CDR1 SGHTA and CDR2 FQGTGA. V trimming: 5 bases; J trimming: 7 bases; junction bases outside the gene matches: 8. The CDR3 nucleotides read TGTGCCAGCAGCCCAGGACAGGGGCGAGGTGGCTACACCTTC. Amino acids: CASSPGQGRGGYTF.

The chain carries TRBV30 and TRBJ1-2, with 9 bases lining up with TRBD1. Germline values: CDR1 GTSNPN, CDR2 SVGIG (reference sequence). The CDR3 covers 13 residues. Trimming at V came to 5 bases and at J to 4 bases, leaving 5 bases not matched to a gene. This CDR3 reads CAWSQGAGYGYTF. CDR3 in DNA: TGTGCCTGGTCACAGGGGGCGGGCTATGGCTACACCTTC. Using reference TRBV30 and TRBJ1-2 for the parts outside the CDR3, the full variable domain is SQTIHQWPATLVQPVGSPLSLECTVEGTSNPNLYWYRQAAGRGLQLLFYSVGIGQISSEVPQNLSASRPQDRQFILSSKKLLLSDSGFYLCAWSQGAGYGYTFGSGTRLTVV.

This chain links TRBV6-5 with TRBJ1-2, with D possibly matching TRBD1 (5 bases). The V gene lost 0 bases and the J gene lost 4 bases, with 12 bases spanning the gap. The CDR3 consists of 15 residues. Per the germline V gene, CDR1 is MNHEY and CDR2 is SVGAGI. The CDR3 DNA follows: TGTGCCAGCAGTTACTCGATCAGGGAGGTCTATGGCTACACCTTC. Its translation: CASSYSIREVYGYTF.

V usage is TRBV4-2 and J usage is TRBJ1-3, with D hard to call. This CDR3 has 15 amino acids. V was clipped by 2 bases and J by 4 bases, with 12 bases between them. CDR1 and CDR2 from the germline V gene are LGHNA and YNFKEQ. CDR3 loop: CASSQSSGEGNTIYF. The CDR3 coding sequence is TGTGCCAGCAGCCAATCCTCCGGGGAAGGAAACACCATATATTTT.

The chain links TRBV7-9 to TRBJ1-3, with D possibly TRBD1 on 5 matching bases. The CDR3 runs to 16 residues. The germline CDR1 and CDR2 sequences are SEHNR and FQNEAQ (reference sequence). The V and J ends lost 1 base and 2 bases respectively, with 12 bases between them. CDR3 sequence (DNA): TGTGCCAGCAGCTTAGAGTCCTGGGGGGCTGGAAACACCATATATTTT. Protein: CASSLESWGAGNTIYF. The full variable domain, completed using reference TRBV7-9 and TRBJ1-3, is DTGVSQNPRHKITKRGQNVTFRCDPISEHNRLYWYRQTLGQGPEFLTYFQNEAQLEKSRLLSDRFSAERPKGSFSTLEIQRTEQGDSAMYLCASSLESWGAGNTIYFGEGSWLTVV.

The chain uses TRBV9 and TRBJ2-7; maybe TRBD2 (6 bases). The V end lost 0 bases, the J end lost 0 bases, and 10 bases lay between the germline ends. This CDR3 is 15 amino acids long. Germline loops: CDR1 SGDLS, CDR2 YYNGEE. CDR3 DNA: TGTGCCAGCAGCGTAGGGACGGGAGCCTCCTACGAGCAGTACTTC. It encodes CASSVGTGASYEQYF.

The gene calls are TRBV15 and TRBJ2-3; 8 nucleotides align to TRBD2. Unmatched junction bases numbered 11, after V lost 5 bases and J lost 1 base. The CDR3 has 17 residues. CDR1 and CDR2 (germline): LNHNV, YYDKDF (reference sequence). The CDR3: CATSQLPAGVGTDTQYF. CDR3 DNA: TGTGCCACCAGCCAGCTGCCAGCGGGAGTCGGCACAGATACGCAGTATTTT.

The chain employs TRBV7-9 and TRBJ1-1; TRBD1 is a possible D gene (6 bases). The CDR3 is made up of 14 amino acids. Germline V gene lookup returns CDR1 SEHNR and CDR2 FQNEAQ (reference sequence). Deletions cut 5 bases from V and 11 bases from J, with 21 bases between. CDR3 DNA: TGTGCCAGCAGCCCTACTCGGACAGCCCAAGGCGCTTTCTTT. It codes for CASSPTRTAQGAFF.

CDR3 sequence: CASSQGAGVYQLFF. CDR3 bases: TGCGCCAGCAGCCAAGGGGCAGGGGTTTATCAACTGTTTTTT. The V call is TRBV4-3, the J call TRBJ1-4; D may be TRBD1 (6 bases). In germline, CDR1 is LGHNA, CDR2 YSLEER. The CDR3 spans 14 residues. The V gene lost 1 base and the J gene lost 12 bases, with 15 bases spanning the gap.